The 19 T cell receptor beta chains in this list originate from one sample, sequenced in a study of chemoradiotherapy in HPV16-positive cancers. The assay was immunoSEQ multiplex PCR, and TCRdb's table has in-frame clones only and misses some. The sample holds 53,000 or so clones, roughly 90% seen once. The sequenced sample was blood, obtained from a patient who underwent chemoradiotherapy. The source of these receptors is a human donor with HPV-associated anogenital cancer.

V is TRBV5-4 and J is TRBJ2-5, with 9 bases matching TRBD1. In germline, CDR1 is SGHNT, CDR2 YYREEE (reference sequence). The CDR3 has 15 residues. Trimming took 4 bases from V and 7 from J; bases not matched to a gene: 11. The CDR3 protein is CASSRDRVPERTQYF. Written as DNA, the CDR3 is TGTGCCAGCAGCCGGGACAGGGTGCCAGAGCGGACCCAGTACTTC.

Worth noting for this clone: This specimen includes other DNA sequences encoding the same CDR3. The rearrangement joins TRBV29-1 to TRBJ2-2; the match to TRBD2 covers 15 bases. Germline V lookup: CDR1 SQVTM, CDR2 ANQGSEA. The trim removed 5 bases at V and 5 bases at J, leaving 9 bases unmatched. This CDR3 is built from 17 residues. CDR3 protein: CSVSGGLAGGRTGELFF. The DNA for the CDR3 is TGCAGCGTTTCGGGGGGACTAGCGGGAGGTCGGACCGGGGAGCTGTTTTTT.

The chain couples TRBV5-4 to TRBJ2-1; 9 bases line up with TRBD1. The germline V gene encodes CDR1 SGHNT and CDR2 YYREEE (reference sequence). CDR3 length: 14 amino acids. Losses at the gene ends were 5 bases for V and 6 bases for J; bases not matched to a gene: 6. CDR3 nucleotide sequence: TGTGCCAGCAGACTGGACAGGGGACGCAATGAGCAGTTCTTC. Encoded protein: CASRLDRGRNEQFF.

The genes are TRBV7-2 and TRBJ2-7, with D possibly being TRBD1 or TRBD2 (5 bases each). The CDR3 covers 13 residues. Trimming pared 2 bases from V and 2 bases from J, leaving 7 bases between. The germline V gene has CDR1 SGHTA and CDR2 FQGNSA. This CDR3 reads CASSLPGPYEQYF. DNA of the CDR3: TGTGCCAGCAGCTTACCGGGGCCCTACGAGCAGTACTTC.

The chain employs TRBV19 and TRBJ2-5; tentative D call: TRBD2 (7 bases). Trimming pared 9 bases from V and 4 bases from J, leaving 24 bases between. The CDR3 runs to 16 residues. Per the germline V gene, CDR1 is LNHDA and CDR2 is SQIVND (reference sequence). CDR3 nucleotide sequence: TGTGCCAGCAACCTGGGGGGGCGAGGCCACCCAGAGACCCAGTACTTC. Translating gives CASNLGGRGHPETQYF.

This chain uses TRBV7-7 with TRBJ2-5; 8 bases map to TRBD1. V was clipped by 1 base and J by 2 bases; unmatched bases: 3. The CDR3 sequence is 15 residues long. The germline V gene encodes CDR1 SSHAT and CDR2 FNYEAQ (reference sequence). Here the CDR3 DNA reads TGTGCCAGCAGCTTAGACAGGGGGGCACAAGAGACCCAGTACTTC. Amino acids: CASSLDRGAQETQYF.

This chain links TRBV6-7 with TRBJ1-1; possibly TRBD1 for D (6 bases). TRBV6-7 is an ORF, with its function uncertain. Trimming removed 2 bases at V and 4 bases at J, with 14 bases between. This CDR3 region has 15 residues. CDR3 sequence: CASSYPGGQVTEAFF. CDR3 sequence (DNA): TGTGCCAGCAGTTACCCCGGGGGGCAGGTCACTGAAGCTTTCTTT.

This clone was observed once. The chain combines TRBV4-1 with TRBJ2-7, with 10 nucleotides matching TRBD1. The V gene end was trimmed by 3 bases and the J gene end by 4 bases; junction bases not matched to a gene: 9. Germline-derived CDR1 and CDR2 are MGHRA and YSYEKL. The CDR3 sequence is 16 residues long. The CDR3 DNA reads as TGCGCCAGCAGCCATTCGCCAGACAGGGGGCTTTACGAGCAGTACTTC. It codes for CASSHSPDRGLYEQYF.

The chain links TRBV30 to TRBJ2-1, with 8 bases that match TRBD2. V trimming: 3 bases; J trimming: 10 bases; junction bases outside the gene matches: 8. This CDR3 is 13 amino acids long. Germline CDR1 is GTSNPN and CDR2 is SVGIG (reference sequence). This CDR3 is CAWRQAGAREQFF. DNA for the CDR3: TGTGCCTGGAGACAAGCGGGAGCAAGAGAGCAGTTCTTC.

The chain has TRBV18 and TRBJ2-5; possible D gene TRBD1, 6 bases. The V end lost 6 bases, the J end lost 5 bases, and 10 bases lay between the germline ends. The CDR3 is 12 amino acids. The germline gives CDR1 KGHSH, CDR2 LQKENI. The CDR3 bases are TGTGCCAGCTCGCCCCAGGGGGAGACCCAGTACTTC. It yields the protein CASSPQGETQYF.

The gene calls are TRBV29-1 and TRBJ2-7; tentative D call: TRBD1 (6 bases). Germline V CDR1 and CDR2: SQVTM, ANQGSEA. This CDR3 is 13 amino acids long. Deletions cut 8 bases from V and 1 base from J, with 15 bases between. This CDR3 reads CSPSGQLSYEQYF. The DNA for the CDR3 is TGCAGCCCCTCCGGACAGCTTTCCTACGAGCAGTACTTC.

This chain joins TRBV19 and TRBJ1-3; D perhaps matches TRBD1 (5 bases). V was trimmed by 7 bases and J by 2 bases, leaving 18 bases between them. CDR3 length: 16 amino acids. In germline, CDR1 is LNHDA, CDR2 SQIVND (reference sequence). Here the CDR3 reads CASTQMGGTAGNTIYF. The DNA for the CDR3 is TGTGCCAGTACCCAAATGGGGGGGACTGCTGGAAACACCATATATTTT.

As DNA, the CDR3 is TGCGCCAGCAGCCAGACAGGGGGCGGGAGTGGCTACACCTTC. Translating gives CASSQTGGGSGYTF. V usage is TRBV4-3 and J usage is TRBJ1-2; 10 bases map to TRBD1. Germline V gene data show CDR1 as LGHNA and CDR2 as YSLEER. This CDR3 has 14 amino acids. J gave up 7 bases and V 3 bases, and 5 bases lay outside the gene matches.

The CDR3 DNA reads TGTGCCAGCAGCTCAGTGCCAGGGGGAGGAACCCAGTACTTC. Protein sequence: CASSSVPGGGTQYF. The chain uses TRBV9 and TRBJ2-5; D is possibly TRBD1 (7 bases). Trimming pared 4 bases from V and 8 bases from J, leaving 18 bases between. The germline gives CDR1 SGDLS, CDR2 YYNGEE. This CDR3 region has 14 residues. The full variable domain, in which reference TRBV9 and TRBJ2-5 provide the parts outside the CDR3, is DSGVTQTPKHLITATGQRVTLRCSPRSGDLSVYWYQQSLDQGLQFLIQYYNGEERAKGNILERFSAQQFPDLHSELNLSSLELGDSALYFCASSSVPGGGTQYFGPGTRLLVL.

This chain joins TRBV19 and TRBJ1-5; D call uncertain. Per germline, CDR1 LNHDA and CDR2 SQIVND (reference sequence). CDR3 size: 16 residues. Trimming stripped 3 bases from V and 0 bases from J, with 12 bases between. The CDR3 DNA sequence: TGTGCCAGTAGTATTTCGGCTACCTATAGCAATCAGCCCCAGCATTTT. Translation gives CASSISATYSNQPQHF. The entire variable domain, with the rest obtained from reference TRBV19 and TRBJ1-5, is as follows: DGGITQSPKYLFRKEGQNVTLSCEQNLNHDAMYWYRQDPGQGLRLIYYSQIVNDFQKGDIAEGYSVSREKKESFPLTVTSAQKNPTAFYLCASSISATYSNQPQHFGDGTRLSIL.

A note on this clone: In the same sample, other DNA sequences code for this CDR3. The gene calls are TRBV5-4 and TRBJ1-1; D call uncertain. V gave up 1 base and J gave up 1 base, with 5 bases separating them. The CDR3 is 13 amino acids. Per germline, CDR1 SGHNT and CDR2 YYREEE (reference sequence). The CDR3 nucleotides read TGTGCCAGCAGCTTGATACGGAACACTGAAGCTTTCTTT. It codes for CASSLIRNTEAFF.

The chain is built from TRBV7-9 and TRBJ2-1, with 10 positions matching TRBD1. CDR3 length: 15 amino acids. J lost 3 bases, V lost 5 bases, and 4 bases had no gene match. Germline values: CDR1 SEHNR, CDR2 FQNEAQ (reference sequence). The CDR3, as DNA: TGTGCCAGCAGCCCGACAGGGGGCCGCTACAATGAGCAGTTCTTC. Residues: CASSPTGGRYNEQFF.

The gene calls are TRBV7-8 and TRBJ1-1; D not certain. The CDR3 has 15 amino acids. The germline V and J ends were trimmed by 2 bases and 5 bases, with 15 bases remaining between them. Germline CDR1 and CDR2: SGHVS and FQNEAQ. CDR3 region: CASSLQTRPVTEAFF. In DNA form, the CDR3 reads TGTGCCAGCAGCTTACAAACCCGTCCAGTGACTGAAGCTTTCTTT.

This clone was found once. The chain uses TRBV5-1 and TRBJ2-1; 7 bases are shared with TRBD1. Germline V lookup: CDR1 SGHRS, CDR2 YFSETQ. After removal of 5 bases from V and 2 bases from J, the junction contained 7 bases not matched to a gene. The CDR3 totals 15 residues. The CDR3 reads CASSSQGDTYNEQFF. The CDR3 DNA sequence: TGCGCCAGCAGTTCTCAGGGGGACACCTACAATGAGCAGTTCTTC.